These 17 T cell receptor beta chains share one sample of origin, sequenced in a study of T cell responses to AZD1222 COVID-19 vaccine. Some clones are missing from TCRdb's copy, which holds only in-frame ones; the method was immunoSEQ multiplex PCR. The sample shows around 18,000 clones, about four fifths of them seen only once. Material: peripheral blood, obtained 28 days after the second AZD1222 dose. The receptors were sampled from an adult who received the AZD1222 COVID-19 vaccine.

This chain uses TRBV5-1 with TRBJ2-1, with 12 bases fitting TRBD2. V dropped 4 bases and J dropped 8; count of bases not matched to a gene: 10. CDR1 and CDR2 (germline): SGHRS, YFSETQ. The CDR3 length is 16 residues. This CDR3 is CASSPLAGGLSDEQFF. Written as DNA, the CDR3 is TGCGCCAGCAGCCCCCTAGCGGGGGGGCTCTCAGATGAGCAGTTCTTC.

The rearrangement joins TRBV24-1 to TRBJ2-2; 8 bases align to TRBD2. CDR3 length: 16 amino acids. The V gene end was trimmed by 5 bases and the J gene end by 7 bases; junction bases not matched to a gene: 11. The germline V gene encodes CDR1 KGHDR and CDR2 SFDVKD. The CDR3 DNA is TGTGCCACCAGTGCGGAGCGGGAGATGGGTTTCGGGGAGCTGTTTTTT. This encodes CATSAEREMGFGELFF.

The chain carries TRBV18 and TRBJ2-2, with 15 nucleotides matching TRBD2. Germline CDR1 reads KGHSH; CDR2 reads LQKENI. With V trimmed by 5 bases and J by 5 bases, 3 bases remained unmatched. The CDR3 runs to 16 residues. As DNA, the CDR3 is TGTGCCAGCTCATCCGGACTAGCGGGAGGGACCGGGGAGCTGTTTTTT. It specifies CASSSGLAGGTGELFF.

The chain combines TRBV2 with TRBJ2-1; 9 nucleotides line up with TRBD2. The CDR3 is made up of 15 amino acids. Germline trimming cut 0 bases from V and 6 bases from J; bases unmatched to any gene: 3. The germline V gene has CDR1 SNHLY and CDR2 FYNNEI. The CDR3 region is CASSEAGLATNEQFF. CDR3 DNA sequence: TGTGCCAGCAGTGAAGCGGGACTAGCAACCAATGAGCAGTTCTTC.

V is TRBV19 and J is TRBJ1-2; D unresolved. Germline CDR1 reads LNHDA; CDR2 reads SQIVND (reference sequence). This CDR3 region has 13 residues. V was cut by 5 bases and J by 7 bases, with 14 bases left in between. Here the CDR3 reads CASSSPPYGGYTF. The DNA for the CDR3 is TGTGCCAGTAGTTCCCCCCCATATGGTGGCTACACCTTC.

This chain uses TRBV18 with TRBJ1-1, with D uncertain. V was trimmed by 3 bases and J by 4 bases, leaving 12 bases between them. The CDR3 runs to 14 residues. The germline gives CDR1 KGHSH, CDR2 LQKENI. The CDR3 loop is CASSPTMSATEAFF. As DNA, the CDR3 is TGTGCCAGCTCACCCACCATGAGTGCCACTGAAGCTTTCTTT.

The chain uses TRBV13 and TRBJ1-2, with D possibly TRBD1 on 6 matching bases. Germline V lookup: CDR1 PRHDT, CDR2 FYEKMQ (reference sequence). This CDR3 is built from 11 residues. The V end was cut by 0 bases, the J end by 12 bases, with 8 bases between. The CDR3 DNA reads TGTGCCAGCAGCTTAGGTCAGGGGAACACCTTC. Translation: CASSLGQGNTF.

This clone came up a few times. The gene calls are TRBV7-2 and TRBJ1-4; TRBD1 aligns across 9 bases. J lost 8 bases, V lost 3 bases, and 10 bases had no gene match. The length of the CDR3 is 16 residues. Germline-derived CDR1 and CDR2 are SGHTA and FQGNSA. Written as DNA, the CDR3 is TGTGCCAGCAGCTTTACCGGGACAGGGTTTGGAGAAAAACTGTTTTTT. Translating gives CASSFTGTGFGEKLFF.

This chain uses TRBV5-1 with TRBJ2-7; 11 bases align to TRBD2. V was pared by 4 bases and J by 2 bases, with 5 bases of the junction left unmatched. CDR3 size: 15 residues. The V gene's germline CDR1 is SGHRS and CDR2 YFSETQ. The DNA for the CDR3 is TGCGCCAGCAGCACGGGACTAGCGGACACCTACGAGCAGTACTTC. Translated, it gives CASSTGLADTYEQYF.

This chain uses TRBV28 with TRBJ1-1, with D possibly TRBD1 on 5 matching bases. Germline CDR1 and CDR2: MDHEN and SYDVKM. Trimming removed 2 bases at V and 6 bases at J, with 19 bases between. CDR3 length equals 16 residues. The CDR3 DNA is TGTGCCAGCAGTTTACCCTCGACAGAGGGCCGGGCTGAAGCTTTCTTT. Its translation is CASSLPSTEGRAEAFF.

The chain carries TRBV2 and TRBJ2-7; the match to TRBD2 covers 9 bases. CDR1 is SNHLY, CDR2 FYNNEI, per germline. The CDR3 is 13 amino acids. J gave up 6 bases and V 3 bases, and 3 bases lay outside the gene matches. CDR3 DNA sequence: TGTGCCAGCAGTGACTGGACTAGCGTCGAGCAGTACTTC. Its protein is CASSDWTSVEQYF.

V usage is TRBV12-5 and J usage is TRBJ2-1; 8 bases are a match to TRBD1. J was trimmed by 8 bases and V by 0 bases; bases with no gene match: 6. In germline, CDR1 is LGHNT, CDR2 FRNRAP. The CDR3 runs 15 residues. CDR3 DNA sequence: TGTGCTAGTGGTTTGGTACAGGGGGGTGCGGATGAGCAGTTCTTC. Translating gives CASGLVQGGADEQFF. The full variable domain, completed using reference TRBV12-5 and TRBJ2-1, is DARVTQTPRHKVTEMGQEVTMRCQPILGHNTVFWYRQTMMQGLELLAYFRNRAPLDDSGMPKDRFSAEMPDATLATLKIQPSEPRDSAVYFCASGLVQGGADEQFFGPGTRLTVL.

The V call is TRBV24-1, the J call TRBJ2-2, with D tentatively TRBD1 or TRBD2 (5 bases each). CDR1 is KGHDR, CDR2 SFDVKD, per germline. V shed 2 bases and J shed 5 bases, with 8 bases lying between them. CDR3 length equals 14 residues. CDR3 region: CATSDSWGTGELFF. The CDR3 DNA is TGTGCCACCAGTGATTCTTGGGGGACCGGGGAGCTGTTTTTT.

This clone was seen a single time. The rearrangement joins TRBV3-1 (or the pseudogene TRBV3-2) to TRBJ1-6; 8 bases match TRBD1. The V gene's germline CDR1 is LGHDT and CDR2 YNNKEL (reference sequence). The CDR3 is 14 amino acids. Germline trimming cut 4 bases from V and 7 bases from J; bases unmatched to any gene: 3. In DNA form, the CDR3 reads TGTGCCAGCAGCCTCAGGGGGCGAAATTCACCCCTCCACTTT. As protein: CASSLRGRNSPLHF.

The chain carries TRBV4-3 and TRBJ2-7, with TRBD1 as a possible D gene (5 bases). V lost 0 bases and J lost 1, with 13 bases in between. CDR1 LGHNA and CDR2 YSLEER come from the germline V gene. The CDR3 covers 16 residues. CDR3 bases: TGCGCCAGCAGCCAAGAGTCAGGGTTTGGATCCTACGAGCAGTACTTC. Residues: CASSQESGFGSYEQYF.

This clone was seen a few times. V and J are TRBV4-3 and TRBJ1-4; 10 positions agree with TRBD1. This CDR3 contains 14 residues. CDR1 LGHNA and CDR2 YSLEER come from the germline V gene. Trimming took 4 bases from V and 5 from J; bases not matched to a gene: 1. CDR3 in amino acids: CASSPDRGNEKLFF. DNA of the CDR3: TGCGCCAGCAGCCCGGACAGGGGGAATGAAAAACTGTTTTTT.

In this sample, this clone is medium-sized (0.01 to 0.1%). This sequence joins TRBV29-1 and TRBJ2-7, with TRBD1 identical over 9 bases. Trimming cost V 4 bases and J 1 base; bases outside gene matches: 5. From germline, CDR1 is SQVTM and CDR2 ANQGSEA. CDR3 length equals 14 residues. The CDR3 spells CSVAGTGRSYEQYF. In DNA form, the CDR3 reads TGCAGCGTTGCCGGGACAGGGAGGTCCTACGAGCAGTACTTC.